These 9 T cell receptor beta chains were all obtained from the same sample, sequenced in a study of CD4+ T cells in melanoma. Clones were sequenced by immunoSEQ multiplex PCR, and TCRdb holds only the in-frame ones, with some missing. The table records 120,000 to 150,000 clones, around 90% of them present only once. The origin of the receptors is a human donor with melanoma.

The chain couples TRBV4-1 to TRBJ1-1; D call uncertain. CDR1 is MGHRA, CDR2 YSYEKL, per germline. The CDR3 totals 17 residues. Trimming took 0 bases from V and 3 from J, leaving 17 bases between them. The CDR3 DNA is TGCGCCAGCAGCCAAGACCCGCTACGGGGTTGGGACACTGAAGCTTTCTTT. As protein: CASSQDPLRGWDTEAFF.

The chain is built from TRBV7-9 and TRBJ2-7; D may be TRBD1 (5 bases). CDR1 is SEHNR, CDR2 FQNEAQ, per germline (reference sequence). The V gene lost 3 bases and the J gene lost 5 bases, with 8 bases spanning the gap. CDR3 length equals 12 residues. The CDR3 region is CASSFLGDEQYF. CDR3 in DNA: TGTGCCAGCAGCTTTCTAGGGGACGAGCAGTACTTC.

The CDR3 DNA follows: TGTGCCACCAAGCAGGGAAGGAACACCGGGGAGCTGTTTTTT. Amino acid sequence: CATKQGRNTGELFF. The chain is built from TRBV15 and TRBJ2-2; weak D call: TRBD1 (5 bases). Trimming removed 7 bases at V and 1 base at J, with 10 bases between. Germline V lookup: CDR1 LNHNV, CDR2 YYDKDF (reference sequence). This CDR3 is built from 14 residues.

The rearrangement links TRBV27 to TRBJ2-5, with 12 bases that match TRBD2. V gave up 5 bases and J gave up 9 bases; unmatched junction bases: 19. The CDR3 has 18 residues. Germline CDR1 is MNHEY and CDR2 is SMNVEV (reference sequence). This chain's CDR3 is CASSIERPTSGGQAAQYF. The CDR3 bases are TGTGCCAGCAGTATCGAGAGACCGACTAGCGGGGGCCAGGCGGCCCAGTACTTC.

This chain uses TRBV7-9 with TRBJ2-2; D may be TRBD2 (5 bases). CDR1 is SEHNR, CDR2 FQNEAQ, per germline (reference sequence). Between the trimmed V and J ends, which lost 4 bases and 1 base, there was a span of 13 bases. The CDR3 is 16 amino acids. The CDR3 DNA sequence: TGTGCCAGCAGCTCGACTAAAGACTGGAACACCGGGGAGCTGTTTTTT. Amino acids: CASSSTKDWNTGELFF.

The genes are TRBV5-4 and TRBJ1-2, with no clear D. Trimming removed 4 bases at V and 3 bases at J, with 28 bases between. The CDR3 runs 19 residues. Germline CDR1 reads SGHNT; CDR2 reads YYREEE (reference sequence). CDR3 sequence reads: CASSGWREDPLSSYYGYTF. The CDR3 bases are TGTGCCAGCAGCGGTTGGAGGGAGGATCCCCTCTCCTCCTACTATGGCTACACCTTC.

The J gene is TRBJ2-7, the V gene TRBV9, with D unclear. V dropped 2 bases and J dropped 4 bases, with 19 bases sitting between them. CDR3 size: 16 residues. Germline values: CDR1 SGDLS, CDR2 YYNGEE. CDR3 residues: CASSVGDGRLIYEQYF. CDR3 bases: TGTGCCAGCAGCGTGGGTGATGGCAGGTTGATATACGAGCAGTACTTC.

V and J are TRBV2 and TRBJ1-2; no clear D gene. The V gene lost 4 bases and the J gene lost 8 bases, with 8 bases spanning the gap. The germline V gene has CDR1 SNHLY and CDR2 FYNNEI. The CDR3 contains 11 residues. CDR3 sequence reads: CASSGVGGYTF. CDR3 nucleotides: TGTGCCAGCAGTGGGGTGGGAGGCTACACCTTC.

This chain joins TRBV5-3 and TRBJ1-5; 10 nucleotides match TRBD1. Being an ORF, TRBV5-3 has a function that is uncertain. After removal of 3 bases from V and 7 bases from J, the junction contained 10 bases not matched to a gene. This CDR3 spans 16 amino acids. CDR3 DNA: TGTGCCAGAAGCTGGGAGCCCGGGACAGGGGAACAGCCCCAGCATTTT. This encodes CARSWEPGTGEQPQHF.